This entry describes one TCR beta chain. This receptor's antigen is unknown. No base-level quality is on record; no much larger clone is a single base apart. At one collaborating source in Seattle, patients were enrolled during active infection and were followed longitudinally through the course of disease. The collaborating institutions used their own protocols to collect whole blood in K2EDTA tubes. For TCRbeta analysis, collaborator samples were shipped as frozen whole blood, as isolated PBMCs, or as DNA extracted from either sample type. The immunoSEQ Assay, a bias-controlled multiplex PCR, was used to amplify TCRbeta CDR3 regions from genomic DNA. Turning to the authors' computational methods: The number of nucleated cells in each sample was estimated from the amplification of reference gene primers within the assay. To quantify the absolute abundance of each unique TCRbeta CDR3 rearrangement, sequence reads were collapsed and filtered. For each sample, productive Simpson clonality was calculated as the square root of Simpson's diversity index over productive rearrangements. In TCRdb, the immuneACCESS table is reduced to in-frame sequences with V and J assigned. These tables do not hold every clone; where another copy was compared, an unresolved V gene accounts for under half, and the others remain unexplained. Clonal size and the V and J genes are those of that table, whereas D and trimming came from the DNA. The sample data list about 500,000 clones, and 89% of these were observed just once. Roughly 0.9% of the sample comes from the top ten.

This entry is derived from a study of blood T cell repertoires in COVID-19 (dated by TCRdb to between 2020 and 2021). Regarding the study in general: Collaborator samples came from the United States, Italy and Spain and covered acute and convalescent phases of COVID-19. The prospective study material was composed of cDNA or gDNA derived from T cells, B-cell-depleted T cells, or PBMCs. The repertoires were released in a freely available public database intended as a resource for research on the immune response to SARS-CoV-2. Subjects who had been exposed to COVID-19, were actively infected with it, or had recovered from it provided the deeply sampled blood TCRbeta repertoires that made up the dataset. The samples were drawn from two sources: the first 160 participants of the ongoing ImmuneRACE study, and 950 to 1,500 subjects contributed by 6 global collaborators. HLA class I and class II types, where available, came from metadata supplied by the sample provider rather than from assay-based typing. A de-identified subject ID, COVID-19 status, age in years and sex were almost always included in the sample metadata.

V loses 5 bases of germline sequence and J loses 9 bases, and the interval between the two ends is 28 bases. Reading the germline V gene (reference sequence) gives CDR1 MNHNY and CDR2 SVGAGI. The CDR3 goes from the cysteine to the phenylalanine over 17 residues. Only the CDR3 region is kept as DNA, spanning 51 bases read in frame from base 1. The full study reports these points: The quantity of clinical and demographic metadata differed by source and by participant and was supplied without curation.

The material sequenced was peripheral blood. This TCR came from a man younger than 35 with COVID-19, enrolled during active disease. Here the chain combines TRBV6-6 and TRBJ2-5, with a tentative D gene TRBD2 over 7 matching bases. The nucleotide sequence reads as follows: TGTGCCAGCAGTCTAGAGGGGGGGAGGGGCTCCTGGGGGCCCCAGTACTTC. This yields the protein CASSLEGGRGSWGPQYF.